Listed here is a single TCR beta chain. The antigen is unknown. These data come from a study of cytomegalovirus exposure and HLA in healthy donors. Looking at the study overall: Of more than 350 genotyped donors, roughly 80% clustered with self-reported Caucasian donors. Study-wide results and caveats: The investigators catalogued some 160 TCR beta chains as cytomegalovirus-associated.

Primers for the PCR totalled 60 Vbeta and 13 Jbeta. The table came from immunoSEQ multiplex PCR; TCRdb's copy has only in-frame clones and leaves some out. The sample consists of about 120,000 clones, around 69% of them appearing once. The material sequenced was PBMCs. The sequence derives from a man aged 45-65 years in good health and CMV-seropositive.

CDR3 coding DNA: TGTGCCAGTGGAGACTACGAGCAGTACTTC. It is translated as CASGDYEQYF. J is TRBJ2-5 and V is TRBV19; D is undetermined. TRBJ2-7 explains the end of the DNA better; the J call may be wrong. The length of the CDR3 is 10 residues. Germline CDR1 LNHDA, CDR2 SQIVND (reference sequence).